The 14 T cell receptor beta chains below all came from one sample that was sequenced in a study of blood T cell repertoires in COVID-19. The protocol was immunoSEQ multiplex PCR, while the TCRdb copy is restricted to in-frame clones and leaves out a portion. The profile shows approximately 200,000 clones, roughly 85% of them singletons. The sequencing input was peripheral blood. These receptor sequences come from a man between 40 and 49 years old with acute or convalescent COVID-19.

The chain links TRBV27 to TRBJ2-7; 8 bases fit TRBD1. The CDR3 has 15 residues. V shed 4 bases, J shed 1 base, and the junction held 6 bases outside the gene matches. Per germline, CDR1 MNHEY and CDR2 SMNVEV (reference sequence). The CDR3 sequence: CASSSVGQGSYEQYF. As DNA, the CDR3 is TGTGCCAGCAGTTCCGTCGGACAGGGTTCCTACGAGCAGTACTTC.

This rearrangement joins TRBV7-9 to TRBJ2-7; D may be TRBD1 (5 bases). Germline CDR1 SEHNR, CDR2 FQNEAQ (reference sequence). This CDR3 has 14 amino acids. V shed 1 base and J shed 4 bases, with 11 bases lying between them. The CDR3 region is CASSLGIRDYEQYF. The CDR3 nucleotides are TGTGCCAGCAGCTTAGGAATCAGGGATTACGAGCAGTACTTC.

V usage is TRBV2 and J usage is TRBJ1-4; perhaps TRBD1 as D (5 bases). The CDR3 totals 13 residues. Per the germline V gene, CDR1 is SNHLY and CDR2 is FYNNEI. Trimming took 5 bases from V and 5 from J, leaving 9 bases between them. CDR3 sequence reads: CASSWAGNEKLFF. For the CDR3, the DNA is TGTGCCAGCAGTTGGGCAGGGAATGAAAAACTGTTTTTT.

The CDR3 DNA follows: TGTGCCAGCAGCGTAGTAGGAGGGAAAGCTTTCTTT. The encoded protein is CASSVVGGKAFF. V and J are TRBV9 and TRBJ1-1; D gene unclear. The CDR3 runs to 12 residues. The germline V gene has CDR1 SGDLS and CDR2 YYNGEE. The V and J ends lost 0 bases and 9 bases respectively, with 9 bases between them.

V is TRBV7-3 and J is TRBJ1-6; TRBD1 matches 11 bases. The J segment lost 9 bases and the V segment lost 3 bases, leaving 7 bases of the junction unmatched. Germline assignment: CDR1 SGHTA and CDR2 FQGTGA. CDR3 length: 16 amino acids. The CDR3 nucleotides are TGTGCCAGCAGCTTCCTTGGACAGGGGGCAACTTCACCCCTCCACTTT. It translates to CASSFLGQGATSPLHF.

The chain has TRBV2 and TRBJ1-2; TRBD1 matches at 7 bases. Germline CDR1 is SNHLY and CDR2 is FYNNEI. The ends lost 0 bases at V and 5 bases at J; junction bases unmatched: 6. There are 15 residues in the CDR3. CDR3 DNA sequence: TGTGCCAGCAGTGAAGCAGTCAGGGGGGCATATGGCTACACCTTC. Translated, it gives CASSEAVRGAYGYTF.

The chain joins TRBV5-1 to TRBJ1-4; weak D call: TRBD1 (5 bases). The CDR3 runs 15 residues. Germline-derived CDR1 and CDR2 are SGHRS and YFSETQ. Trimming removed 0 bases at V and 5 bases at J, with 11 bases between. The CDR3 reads CASSLGDRANEKLFF. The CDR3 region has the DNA TGCGCCAGCAGCTTGGGTGACAGAGCGAATGAAAAACTGTTTTTT.

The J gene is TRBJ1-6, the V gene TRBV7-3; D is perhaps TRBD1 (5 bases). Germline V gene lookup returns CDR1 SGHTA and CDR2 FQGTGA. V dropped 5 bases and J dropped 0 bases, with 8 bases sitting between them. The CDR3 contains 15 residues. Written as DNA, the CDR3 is TGTGCCAGCAGCCCAGGGCCCTCCTATAATTCACCCCTCCACTTT. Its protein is CASSPGPSYNSPLHF.

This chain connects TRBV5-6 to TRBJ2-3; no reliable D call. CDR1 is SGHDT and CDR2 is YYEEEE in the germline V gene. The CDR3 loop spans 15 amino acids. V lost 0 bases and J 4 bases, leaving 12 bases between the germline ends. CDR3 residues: CASSLVPRSSDTQYF. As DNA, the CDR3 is TGTGCCAGCAGCTTGGTACCTAGAAGTTCAGATACGCAGTATTTT. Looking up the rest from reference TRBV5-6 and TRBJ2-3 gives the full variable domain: DAGVTQSPTHLIKTRGQQVTLRCSPKSGHDTVSWYQQALGQGPQFIFQYYEEEERQRGNFPDRFSGHQFPNYSSELNVNALLLGDSALYLCASSLVPRSSDTQYFGPGTRLTVL.

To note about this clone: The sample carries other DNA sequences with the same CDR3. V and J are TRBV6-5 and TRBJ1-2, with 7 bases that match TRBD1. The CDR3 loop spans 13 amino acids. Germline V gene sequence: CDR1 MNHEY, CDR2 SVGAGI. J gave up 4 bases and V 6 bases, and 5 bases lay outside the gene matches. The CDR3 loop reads CASSYRQGYGYTF. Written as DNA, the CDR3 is TGTGCCAGCAGCTATAGACAGGGCTATGGCTACACCTTC.

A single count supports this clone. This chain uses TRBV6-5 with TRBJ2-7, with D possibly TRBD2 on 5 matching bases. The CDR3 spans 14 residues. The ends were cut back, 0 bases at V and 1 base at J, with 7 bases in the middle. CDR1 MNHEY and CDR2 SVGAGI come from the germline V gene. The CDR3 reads CASSYSGGSYEQYF. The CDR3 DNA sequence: TGTGCCAGCAGTTACTCGGGCGGGTCCTACGAGCAGTACTTC.

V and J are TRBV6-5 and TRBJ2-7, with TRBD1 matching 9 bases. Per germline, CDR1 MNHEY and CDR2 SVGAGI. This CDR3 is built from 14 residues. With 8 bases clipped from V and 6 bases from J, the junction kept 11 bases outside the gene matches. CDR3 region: CASVMDRGVVEQYF. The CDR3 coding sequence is TGTGCCAGCGTAATGGACAGGGGAGTCGTCGAGCAGTACTTC.

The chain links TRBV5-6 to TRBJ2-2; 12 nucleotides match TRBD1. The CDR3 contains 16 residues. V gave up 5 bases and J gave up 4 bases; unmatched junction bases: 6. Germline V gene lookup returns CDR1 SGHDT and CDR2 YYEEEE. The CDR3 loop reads CASRMGTGGITGELFF. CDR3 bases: TGTGCCAGCAGGATGGGGACAGGGGGCATCACCGGGGAGCTGTTTTTT.

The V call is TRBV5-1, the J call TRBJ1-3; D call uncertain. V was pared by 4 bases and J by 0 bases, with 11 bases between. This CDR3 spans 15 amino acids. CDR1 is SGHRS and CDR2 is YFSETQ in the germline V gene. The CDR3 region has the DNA TGCGCCAGCAGCGTCGACGGGAGCTCTGGAAACACCATATATTTT. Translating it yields CASSVDGSSGNTIYF.